This T cell receptor (beta chain) was found in a study of OX40 agonist ivuxolimab in advanced cancers. Study background: Males comprised approximately 84% of the group, whose mean age was about 61 years (range about 23 to 80).

Here immunoSEQ multiplex PCR was the method, and the copy in TCRdb shows in-frame clones only, minus some. The sample yields around 35,000 clones, approximately 86% seen once. V lost 3 bases, J lost 0 bases, and 12 bases lay in between. Per germline, CDR1 LNHDA and CDR2 SQIVND (reference sequence). This CDR3 contains 17 residues. The sequences come from CD4+ or CD8+ T cells sorted from blood, collected in a trial of the OX40 agonist ivuxolimab. The TCR originated in an adult with an advanced solid tumor such as melanoma, head and neck, liver or kidney cancer. V is TRBV19 and J is TRBJ2-6; D is perhaps TRBD1 (6 bases). CDR3 sequence reads: CASSIDRLRSGANVLTF. The CDR3 nucleotides read TGTGCCAGTAGTATCGACAGGCTTCGCTCTGGGGCCAACGTCCTGACTTTC.